This TCR beta chain was sequenced in a study of cytomegalovirus exposure and HLA in healthy donors. About the study: Falling in the Caucasian-associated ancestry cluster were approximately 86% of approximately 400 genotyped donors.

V shed 5 bases, J shed 0 bases, and the junction held 3 bases outside the gene matches. The CDR3 totals 15 residues. Germline CDR1 reads SEHNR; CDR2 reads FQNEAQ (reference sequence). The study, taken as a whole, reports: The study recorded over 150 TCR beta chains that were cytomegalovirus-associated. The majority of TCR sequences were rare, yet some public TCRs appeared in many donors.

To note about this clone: What it recognizes is unknown.

The study ran its PCR with 60 Vbeta and 13 Jbeta primers. Assay used: immunoSEQ multiplex PCR; TCRdb lists only in-frame clones, some missing. The profile shows 65,000 to 70,000 clones, approximately 68% of them singletons. The chain combines TRBV7-9 with TRBJ1-5; 8 bases are shared with TRBD1. Material: PBMCs. The clonotype was recovered from a woman in her twenties or thirties in good health and CMV-seronegative. DNA of the CDR3: TGTGCCAGCAGCACGGACAGGGATAGCAATCAGCCCCAGCATTTT. Translating it yields CASSTDRDSNQPQHF.